Described below is a single TCR beta chain sequence and its context. Its specificity is unknown. An end of the junction differs from the germline gene, which may be a read error. The CDR3 runs 15 residues. Germline-derived CDR1 and CDR2 are SGHDT and YYEEEE. This entry comes from a study of tumor-infiltrating lymphocytes in primary liver carcinoma. Both RNA and DNA were isolated together from about 21-30 mg of bulk tissue that had not been sorted. Five distinct regions per tumor were sampled. General observations from the study: Appearing in all five tumor regions was true of only about 7-25% of top clones. Tumor specimens were characterized by a significantly higher top-250-clone fraction than blood (p = 0.039).

Constant-region priming of 500 to 550 ng total RNA yielded TCR beta cDNA. Three nested multiplex PCR rounds of slightly modified ARM-PCR generated TCR beta libraries. Investigators reported that the first two PCR rounds, at roughly 11 cycles each, used TRBV1-TRBV30 forward primers with a C-beta reverse primer. TCRdb reanalysed the multiplex PCR reads using MiXCR and keeps one entry per CDR3 protein. This table holds 95,000 to 100,000 distinct CDR3 sequences, 55% to 80% found once. The sequencing input was liver tumor tissue from sampling region 2. Specified subset: tumor region T2, inferior pole. This sequence joins TRBV5-6 and TRBJ2-5; no clear D gene. The receptor was derived from an older woman with primary liver carcinoma and hepatitis B virus infection. In DNA, the CDR3 is TGTGCCAGCAGCTTACATACGGCTATTCAAGAGACCCAATACTTC. It specifies CASSLHTAIQETQYF.